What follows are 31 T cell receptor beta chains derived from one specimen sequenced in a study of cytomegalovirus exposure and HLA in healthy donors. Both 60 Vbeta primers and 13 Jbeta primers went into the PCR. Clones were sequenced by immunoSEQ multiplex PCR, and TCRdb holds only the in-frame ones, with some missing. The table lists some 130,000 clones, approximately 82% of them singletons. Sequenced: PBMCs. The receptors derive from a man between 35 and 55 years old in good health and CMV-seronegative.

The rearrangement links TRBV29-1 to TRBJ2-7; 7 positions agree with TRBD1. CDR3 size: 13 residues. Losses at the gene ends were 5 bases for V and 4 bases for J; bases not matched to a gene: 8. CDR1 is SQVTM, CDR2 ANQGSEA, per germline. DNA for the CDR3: TGCAGCGTTAGCGCCGGGACAGCTTACGAGCAGTACTTC. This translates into CSVSAGTAYEQYF.

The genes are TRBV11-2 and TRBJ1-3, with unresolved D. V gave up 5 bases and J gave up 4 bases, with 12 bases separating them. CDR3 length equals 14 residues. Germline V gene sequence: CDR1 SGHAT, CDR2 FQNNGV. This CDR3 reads CASSPQISGNTIYF. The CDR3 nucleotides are TGTGCCAGCAGCCCACAGATTTCCGGAAACACCATATATTTT.

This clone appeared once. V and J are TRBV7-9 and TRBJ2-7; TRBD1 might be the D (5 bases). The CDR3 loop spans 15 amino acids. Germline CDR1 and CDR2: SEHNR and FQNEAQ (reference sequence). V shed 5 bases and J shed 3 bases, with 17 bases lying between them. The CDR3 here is CASSHSTGQFYEQYF. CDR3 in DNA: TGTGCCAGCAGCCACAGCACCGGACAATTCTACGAGCAGTACTTC. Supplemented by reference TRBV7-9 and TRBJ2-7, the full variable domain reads DTGVSQNPRHKITKRGQNVTFRCDPISEHNRLYWYRQTLGQGPEFLTYFQNEAQLEKSRLLSDRFSAERPKGSFSTLEIQRTEQGDSAMYLCASSHSTGQFYEQYFGPGTRLTVT.

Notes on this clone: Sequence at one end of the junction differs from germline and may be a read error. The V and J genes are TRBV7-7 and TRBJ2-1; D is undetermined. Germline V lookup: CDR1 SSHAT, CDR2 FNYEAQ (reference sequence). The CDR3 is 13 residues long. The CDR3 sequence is CASSLSEYNEQFF. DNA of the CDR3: TGTGCTAGCAGCTTGAGCGAATACAATGAGCAGTTCTTC.

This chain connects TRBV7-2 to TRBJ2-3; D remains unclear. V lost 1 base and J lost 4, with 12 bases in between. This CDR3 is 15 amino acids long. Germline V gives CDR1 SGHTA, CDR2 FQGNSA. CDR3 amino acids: CASSLGAVWADTQYF. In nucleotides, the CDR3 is TGTGCCAGCAGCTTAGGGGCTGTATGGGCAGATACGCAGTATTTT. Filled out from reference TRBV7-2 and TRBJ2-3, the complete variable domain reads GAGVSQSPSNKVTEKGKDVELRCDPISGHTALYWYRQSLGQGLEFLIYFQGNSAPDKSGLPSDRFSAERTGGSVSTLTIQRTQQEDSAVYLCASSLGAVWADTQYFGPGTRLTVL.

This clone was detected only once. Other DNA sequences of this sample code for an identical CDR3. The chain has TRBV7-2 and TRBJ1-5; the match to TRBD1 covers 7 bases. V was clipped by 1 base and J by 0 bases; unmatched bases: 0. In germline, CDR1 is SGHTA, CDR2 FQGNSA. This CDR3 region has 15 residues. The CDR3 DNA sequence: TGTGCCAGCAGCTTAGACAGGGGTAGCAATCAGCCCCAGCATTTT. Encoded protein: CASSLDRGSNQPQHF.

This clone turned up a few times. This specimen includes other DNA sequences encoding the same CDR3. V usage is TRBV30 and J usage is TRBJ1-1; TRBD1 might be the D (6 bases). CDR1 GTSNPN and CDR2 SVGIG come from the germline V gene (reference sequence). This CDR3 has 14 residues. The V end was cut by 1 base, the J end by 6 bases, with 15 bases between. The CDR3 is CAWSDGQTGSEAFF. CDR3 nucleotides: TGTGCCTGGAGTGACGGACAGACGGGATCTGAAGCTTTCTTT.

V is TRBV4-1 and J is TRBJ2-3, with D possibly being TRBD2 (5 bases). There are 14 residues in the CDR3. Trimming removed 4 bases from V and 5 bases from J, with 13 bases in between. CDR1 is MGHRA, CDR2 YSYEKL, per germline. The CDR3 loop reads CASSLRTAGDTQYF. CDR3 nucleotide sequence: TGCGCCAGCAGCCTTCGGACCGCGGGAGATACGCAGTATTTT.

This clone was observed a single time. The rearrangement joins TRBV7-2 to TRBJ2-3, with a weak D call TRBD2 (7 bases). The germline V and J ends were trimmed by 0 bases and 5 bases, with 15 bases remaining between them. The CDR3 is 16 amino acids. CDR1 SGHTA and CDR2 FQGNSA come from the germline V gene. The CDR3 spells CASSLAWGGAGDTQYF. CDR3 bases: TGTGCCAGCAGCTTAGCGTGGGGGGGGGCCGGAGATACGCAGTATTTT.

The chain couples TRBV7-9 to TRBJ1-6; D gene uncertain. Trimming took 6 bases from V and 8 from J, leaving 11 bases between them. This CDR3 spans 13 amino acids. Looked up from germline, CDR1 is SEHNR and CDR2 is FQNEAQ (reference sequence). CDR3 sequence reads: CASRLSVDSPLHF. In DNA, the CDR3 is TGTGCCAGCAGACTCTCTGTTGATTCACCCCTCCACTTT.

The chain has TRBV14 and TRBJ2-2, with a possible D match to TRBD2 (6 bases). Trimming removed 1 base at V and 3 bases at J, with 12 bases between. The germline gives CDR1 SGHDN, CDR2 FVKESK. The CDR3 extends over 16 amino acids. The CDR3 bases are TGTGCCAGCAGCCAAGTGGGCCGGGGGTACACCGGGGAGCTGTTTTTT. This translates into CASSQVGRGYTGELFF. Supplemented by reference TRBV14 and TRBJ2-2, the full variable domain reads EAGVTQFPSHSVIEKGQTVTLRCDPISGHDNLYWYRRVMGKEIKFLLHFVKESKQDESGMPNNRFLAERTGGTYSTLKVQPAELEDSGVYFCASSQVGRGYTGELFFGEGSRLTVL.

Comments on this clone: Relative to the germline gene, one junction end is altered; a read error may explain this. CDR3 in amino acids: CASSSRISRHTGELFF. The DNA of the CDR3 is TGTGCTAGCAGCTCCCGAATTAGCCGACACACCGGGGAGCTGTTTTTT. This chain links TRBV7-7 with TRBJ2-2; the D is unclear. The germline gives CDR1 SSHAT, CDR2 FNYEAQ (reference sequence). The CDR3 runs 16 residues.

The CDR3 sequence: CASSLLAGENTGELFF. CDR3 DNA: TGTGCCAGCTCTCTTCTAGCGGGAGAGAACACCGGGGAGCTGTTTTTT. The chain uses TRBV18 and TRBJ2-2, with 10 bases fitting TRBD2. With 6 bases clipped from V and 1 base from J, the junction kept 5 bases outside the gene matches. From germline, CDR1 is KGHSH and CDR2 LQKENI. There are 16 residues in the CDR3.

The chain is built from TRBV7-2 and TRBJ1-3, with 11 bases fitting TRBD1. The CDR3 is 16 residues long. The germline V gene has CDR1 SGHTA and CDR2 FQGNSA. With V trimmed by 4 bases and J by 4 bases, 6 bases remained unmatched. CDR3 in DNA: TGTGCCAGCAGCTCAAGGACAGGGGGCTCGGGAAACACCATATATTTT. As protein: CASSSRTGGSGNTIYF.

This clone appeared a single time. CDR3 amino acids: CASSYSSGVDEQYF. The CDR3 region has the DNA TGTGCCAGCAGTTACTCGTCAGGGGTCGACGAGCAGTACTTC. This rearrangement joins TRBV6-5 to TRBJ2-7; D possibly corresponds to TRBD1 (6 bases). Deletions cut 0 bases from V and 5 bases from J, with 11 bases between. The germline CDR1 and CDR2 sequences are MNHEY and SVGAGI. The CDR3 is 14 amino acids.

The CDR3 protein is CASSDSGGSTDTQYF. CDR3 DNA sequence: TGTGCCAGCAGCGATAGCGGCGGCAGCACAGATACGCAGTATTTT. The chain joins TRBV9 to TRBJ2-3; D is perhaps TRBD2 (6 bases). This CDR3 spans 15 amino acids. Germline values: CDR1 SGDLS, CDR2 YYNGEE. V dropped 3 bases and J dropped 0 bases, with 11 bases sitting between them.

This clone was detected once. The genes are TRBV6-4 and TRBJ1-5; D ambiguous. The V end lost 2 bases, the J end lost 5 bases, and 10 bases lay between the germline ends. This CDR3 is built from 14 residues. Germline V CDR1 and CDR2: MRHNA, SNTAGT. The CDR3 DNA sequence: TGTGCCAGCAGTGACCGGGGTGCCGATCAGCCCCAGCATTTT. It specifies CASSDRGADQPQHF.

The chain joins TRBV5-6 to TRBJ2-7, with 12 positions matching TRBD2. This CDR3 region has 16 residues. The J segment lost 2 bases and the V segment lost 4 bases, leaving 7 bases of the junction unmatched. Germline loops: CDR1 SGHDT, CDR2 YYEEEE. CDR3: CASSHGLAGRAYEQYF. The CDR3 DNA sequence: TGTGCCAGCAGCCACGGACTAGCGGGACGAGCCTACGAGCAGTACTTC.

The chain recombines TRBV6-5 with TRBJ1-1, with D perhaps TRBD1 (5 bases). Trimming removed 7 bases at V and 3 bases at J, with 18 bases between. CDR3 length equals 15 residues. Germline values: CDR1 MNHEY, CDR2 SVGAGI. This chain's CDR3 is CASIPPGGADTEAFF. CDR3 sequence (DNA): TGTGCCAGCATTCCCCCGGGGGGAGCGGACACTGAAGCTTTCTTT.

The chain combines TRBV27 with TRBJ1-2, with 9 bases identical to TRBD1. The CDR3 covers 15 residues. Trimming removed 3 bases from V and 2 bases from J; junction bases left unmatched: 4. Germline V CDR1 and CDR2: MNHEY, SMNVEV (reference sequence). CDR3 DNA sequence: TGTGCCAGCAGTTTTTCGGGACAGGGCAACTATGGCTACACCTTC. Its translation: CASSFSGQGNYGYTF.

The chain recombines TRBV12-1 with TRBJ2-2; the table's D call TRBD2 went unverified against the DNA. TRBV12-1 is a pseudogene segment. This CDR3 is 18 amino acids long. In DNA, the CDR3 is TGTGCCAGCAGCTGGGGACTAGCTGACTCCGCGAACACCGGGGAGCTGTTTTTT. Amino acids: CASSWGLADSANTGELFF.

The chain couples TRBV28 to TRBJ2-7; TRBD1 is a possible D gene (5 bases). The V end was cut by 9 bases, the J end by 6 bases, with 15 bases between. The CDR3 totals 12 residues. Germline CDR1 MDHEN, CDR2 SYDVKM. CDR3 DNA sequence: TGTGCCAGTGCTCCAGGGTGGGGCGAGCAGTACTTC. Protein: CASAPGWGEQYF.

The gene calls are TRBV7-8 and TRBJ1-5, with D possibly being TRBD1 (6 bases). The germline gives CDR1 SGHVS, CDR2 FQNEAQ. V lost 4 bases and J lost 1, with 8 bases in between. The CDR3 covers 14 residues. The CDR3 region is CASSSGVSNQPQHF. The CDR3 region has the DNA TGTGCCAGCAGCTCAGGGGTAAGCAATCAGCCCCAGCATTTT.

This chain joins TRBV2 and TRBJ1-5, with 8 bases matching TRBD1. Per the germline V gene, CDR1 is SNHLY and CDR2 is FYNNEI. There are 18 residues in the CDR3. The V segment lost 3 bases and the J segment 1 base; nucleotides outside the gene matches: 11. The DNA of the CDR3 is TGTGCCAGCAGTGAGGGGCAGGGGGCCACGATGAGCAATCAGCCCCAGCATTTT. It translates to CASSEGQGATMSNQPQHF.

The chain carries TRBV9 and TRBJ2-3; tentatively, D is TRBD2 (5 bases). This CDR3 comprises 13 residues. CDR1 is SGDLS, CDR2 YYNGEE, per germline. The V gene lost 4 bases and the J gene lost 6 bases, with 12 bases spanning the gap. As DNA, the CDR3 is TGTGCCAGCAGCCCCCTAGCTGCTGATACGCAGTATTTT. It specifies CASSPLAADTQYF.

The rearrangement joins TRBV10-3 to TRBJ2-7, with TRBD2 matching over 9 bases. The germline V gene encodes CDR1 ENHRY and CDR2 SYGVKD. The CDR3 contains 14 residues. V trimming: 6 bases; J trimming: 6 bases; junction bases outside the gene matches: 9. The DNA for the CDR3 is TGTGCCATCAGATTTGCGGGAGGGCCGGGCGAGCAGTACTTC. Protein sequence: CAIRFAGGPGEQYF.

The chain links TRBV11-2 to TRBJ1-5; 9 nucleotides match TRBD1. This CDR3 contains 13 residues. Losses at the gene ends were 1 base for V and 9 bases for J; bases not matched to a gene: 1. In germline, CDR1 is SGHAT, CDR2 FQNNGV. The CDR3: CASSLGGQGPQHF. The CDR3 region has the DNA TGTGCCAGCAGCTTAGGGGGACAGGGGCCCCAGCATTTT.

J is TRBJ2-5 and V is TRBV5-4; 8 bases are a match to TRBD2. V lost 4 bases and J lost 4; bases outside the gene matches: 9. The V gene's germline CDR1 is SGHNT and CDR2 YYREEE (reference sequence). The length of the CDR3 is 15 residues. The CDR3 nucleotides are TGTGCCAGCAGCGGGCGCCTGGCGGGAGGAGAGACCCAGTACTTC. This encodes CASSGRLAGGETQYF.

The CDR3, as DNA: TGTGCCAGTAGCCCCCTCGCGGGGGGGCTTGAGCAGTTCTTC. It is translated as CASSPLAGGLEQFF. The chain carries TRBV19 and TRBJ2-1; TRBD2 agrees at 9 bases. V lost 6 bases to trimming and J lost 9 bases; unmatched junction nucleotides: 9. The CDR3 has 14 amino acids. The germline V gene has CDR1 LNHDA and CDR2 SQIVND (reference sequence).

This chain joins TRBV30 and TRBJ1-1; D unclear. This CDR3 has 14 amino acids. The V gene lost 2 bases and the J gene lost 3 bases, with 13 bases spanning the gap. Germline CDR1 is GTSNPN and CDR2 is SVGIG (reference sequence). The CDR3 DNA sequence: TGTGCCTGGAGTATTCTAGGGAGGGACACTGAAGCTTTCTTT. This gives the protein CAWSILGRDTEAFF.

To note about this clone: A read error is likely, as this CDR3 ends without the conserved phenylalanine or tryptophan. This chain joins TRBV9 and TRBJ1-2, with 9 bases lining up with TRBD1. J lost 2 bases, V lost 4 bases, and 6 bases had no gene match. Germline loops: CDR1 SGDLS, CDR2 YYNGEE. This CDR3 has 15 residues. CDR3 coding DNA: TGTGCCAGCAGCAAACGGACAGGGGTGAACTATGGCTACACCCTC. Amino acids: CASSKRTGVNYGYTL.